This T cell receptor (beta chain) was documented in a study of shared clonotypes between healthy human individuals. Study-level points and caveats: Owing to a small donor count, the genetic and exposure-history diversity represented was limited.

In regard to this clone: Its antigen is not known.

The V gene end was trimmed by 7 bases and the J gene end by 3 bases; junction bases not matched to a gene: 7. CDR3 length: 15 residues. Germline CDR1 reads SGHVS; CDR2 reads FQNEAQ. TCRdb's copy holds only in-frame clones and misses some; the assay was immunoSEQ multiplex PCR. Here the sample spans 2 million to 3 million clones, roughly 93% being singletons. Splitting of CD4+ cells produced CD45RA+ naive and CD45RA-negative memory subsets. The sample taken for sequencing was naive CD4+ T cells from PBMCs. Subset in this sample: CD45RA+ positively selected. The source is a man aged 18 to 30 in good health. Some clones in this sample may be carry-over from other donors' samples. This chain links TRBV7-8 with TRBJ2-1; 9 bases agree with TRBD2. The chain's CDR3 is CASNRLAANYNEQFF. Written as DNA, the CDR3 is TGTGCCAGCAACCGACTAGCGGCCAACTACAATGAGCAGTTCTTC.